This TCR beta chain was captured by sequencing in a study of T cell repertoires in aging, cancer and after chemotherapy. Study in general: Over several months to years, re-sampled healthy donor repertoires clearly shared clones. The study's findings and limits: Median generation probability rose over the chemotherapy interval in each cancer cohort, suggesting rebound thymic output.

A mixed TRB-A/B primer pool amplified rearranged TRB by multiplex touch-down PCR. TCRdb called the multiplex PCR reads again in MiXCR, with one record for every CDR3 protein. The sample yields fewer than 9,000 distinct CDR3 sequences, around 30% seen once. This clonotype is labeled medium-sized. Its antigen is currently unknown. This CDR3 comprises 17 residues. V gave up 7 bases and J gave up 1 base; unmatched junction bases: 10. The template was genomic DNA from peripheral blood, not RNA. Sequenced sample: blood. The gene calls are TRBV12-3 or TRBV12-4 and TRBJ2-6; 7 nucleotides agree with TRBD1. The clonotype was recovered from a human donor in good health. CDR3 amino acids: CASNRQGVVSGANVLTF. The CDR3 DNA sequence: TGTGCCAGCAATCGACAGGGTGTGGTATCTGGGGCCAACGTCCTGACTTTC.